The 2 T cell receptor beta chains in this list originate from one sample, sequenced in a study of post-analysis software for immune sequencing data. Unique molecular identifiers featured in each of the TCR beta cDNA libraries. TCRdb reprocessed the PCR reads with MiXCR, giving one entry per CDR3 protein. The sample lists 820,000 or so distinct CDR3 sequences, around 53% occurring once. Their target antigens are unknown. General study points: Relative to controls, patients had five TRBV segments at higher frequency, with TRBV5-6, TRBV5-1 and TRBV20-1 among these.

Specimen: blood. These receptor sequences come from a girl under 18 with multiple sclerosis.

A few counts support this clonotype. The chain employs TRBV5-1 and TRBJ2-4; 7 nucleotides agree with TRBD1. Trimming took 0 bases from V and 14 from J; bases not matched to a gene: 20. This CDR3 has 17 residues. Germline V lookup: CDR1 SGHRS, CDR2 YFSETQ. The CDR3 DNA reads as TGCGCCAGCAGCTTGGCCCCACAGGGGAGCACCCCCGAAGAAGAGTACTTC. Amino acids: CASSLAPQGSTPEEEYF.

This clonotype turned up a few times. The rearrangement joins TRBV11-2 to TRBJ1-2; D unclear. Germline V gives CDR1 SGHAT, CDR2 FQNNGV. V was clipped by 0 bases and J by 0 bases, with 8 bases between them. CDR3 size: 15 residues. The CDR3 loop reads CASSLDSGPNYGYTF. DNA for the CDR3: TGTGCCAGCAGCTTAGACTCTGGACCTAACTATGGCTACACCTTC.